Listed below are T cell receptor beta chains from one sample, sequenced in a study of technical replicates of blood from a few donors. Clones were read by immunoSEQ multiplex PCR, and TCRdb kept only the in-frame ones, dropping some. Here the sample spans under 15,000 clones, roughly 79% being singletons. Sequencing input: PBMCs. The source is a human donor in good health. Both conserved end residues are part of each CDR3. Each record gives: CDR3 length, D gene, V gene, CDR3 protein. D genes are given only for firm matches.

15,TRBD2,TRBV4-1,CASSQIAGDTDTQYF
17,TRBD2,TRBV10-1,CASSEGPGLAVYNEQFF
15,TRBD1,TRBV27,CASIPLGTGRTEAFF
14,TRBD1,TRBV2,CASSAGQVQYEQYF
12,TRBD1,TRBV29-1,CSVGQGHQPQHF
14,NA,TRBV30,CAWTHRQGTYEQYF
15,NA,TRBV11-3,CASSLDGGPNTEAFF
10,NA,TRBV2,CASRTGTQYF
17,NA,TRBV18,CASSPPNLAFQYNEQFF
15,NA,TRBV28,CASSSSGISFEKLFF
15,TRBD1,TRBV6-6,CASSSQGAKKGELFF
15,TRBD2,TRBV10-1,CASSEYASGNYEQYF
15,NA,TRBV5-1,CASSLGAGLTYEQYF
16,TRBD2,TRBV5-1,CASSWGGTSGRGGQYF
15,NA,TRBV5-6,CASSLSGSYNSPLHF
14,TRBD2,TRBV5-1,CASSLLAGQETQYF
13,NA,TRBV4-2,CASSQGGSNEQFF
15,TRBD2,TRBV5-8,CASSLWLAGTYEQYF
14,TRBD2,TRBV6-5,CATRGGQNTGELFF
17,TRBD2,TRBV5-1,CASSRIPGLAGLNEQFF
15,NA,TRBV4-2,CASSQVVTRLGEQFF
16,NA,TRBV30,CAWSSLPDSSGNTIYF
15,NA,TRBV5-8,CASSFRWRGPYEQYF
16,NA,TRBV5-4,CASSPGGRVGTDTQYF
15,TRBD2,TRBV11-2,CASSAGLAPYNEQFF
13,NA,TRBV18,CASSPEIGGELFF
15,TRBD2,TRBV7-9,CASSSAGGRTGELFF
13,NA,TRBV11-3,CASSFQSNTEAFF
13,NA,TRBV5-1,CASSPRGVGVAFF
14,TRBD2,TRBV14,CASSQGLANGELFF
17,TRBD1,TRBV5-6,CASSLGGTGIVPYEQYF
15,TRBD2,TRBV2,CASSRLAGVPGELFF
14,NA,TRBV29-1,CSARYAPESYEQYF
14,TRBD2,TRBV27,CASRSGGFGGELFF
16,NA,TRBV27,CASSFLGVTNSDTQYF
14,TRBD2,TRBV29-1,CSADTLAAGGTQYF
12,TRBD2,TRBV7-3,CARAGEKETQYF
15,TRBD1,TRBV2,CASSEQGQGGQPQHF
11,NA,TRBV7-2,CASSHYNEQFF
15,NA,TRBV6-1,CASSLGGGGYTEAFF
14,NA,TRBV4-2,CASSQVATAYEQYF
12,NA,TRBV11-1,CASSSWEDEQFF
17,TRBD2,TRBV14,CASSRNLLAGGPGEQFF
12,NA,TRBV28,CASSTGHPEQYF
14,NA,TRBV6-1,CASRKRGSGNTIYF